The clone carrying this T cell receptor (beta chain) was found once. The CDR3 runs 16 residues. In germline, CDR1 is SGHTA, CDR2 FQGNSA. Trimming cost V 8 bases and J 5 bases; bases outside gene matches: 9. This specimen comes from a study of blood T cell repertoires in COVID-19. In terms of age and location, participants ranged from roughly 18 to 90 years and lived in around 22 US areas. Researchers sorted participants into cohorts using their self-reported clinical history. Per the study methods: Amplification with reference gene primers provided the estimates of nucleated cell counts. Produced via immunoSEQ multiplex PCR; TCRdb's table is partial and in-frame only. V, J and clone size were drawn from that table, and D and trimming were deduced from the DNA. This sample has 350,000 to 450,000 clones, with roughly four fifths found just once.

Sequencing was performed on PBMCs or T cells enriched from blood (not recorded which). This sequence was found in a woman aged 45-59 years who had recovered from COVID-19. This chain uses TRBV7-2 with TRBJ2-6, with 10 bases fitting TRBD1. The CDR3 bases are TGTGCCAGCCTGCGGACAGGGGGTTTCAGGGCCAACGTCCTGACTTTC. Encoded protein: CASLRTGGFRANVLTF.